The subject of this entry is one TCR beta chain. Its target is unknown. The read ends 3 residues before the CDR3 terminus; that terminus is restored from the germline J gene. TCRdb's copy holds only in-frame clones and misses some; the assay was immunoSEQ multiplex PCR. Reported are roughly 48,000 clones; the ten largest clones contain roughly 1.6%. Trimming took off 7 bases at V and 3 bases at J, with 7 bases between the two ends. The CDR3 consists of 10 residues. Germline CDR1 DFQATT, CDR2 SNEGSKA (reference sequence). The data stem from a study of T cells in women clearing cervical HPV infection. Study-level information: Controls gave blood once infection was undetectable; cases at lesion identification. Study-wide findings and caveats: CIN3+ cases had significantly higher TCR richness than controls; evenness did not differ.

This sequence originates from a woman aged 18 to 75 with a cervical HPV16 infection that either progressed to CIN3+ or cleared (not recorded which). Sequencing input: blood buffy coat. The V call is TRBV20-1, the J call TRBJ2-7; D is possibly TRBD1 (5 bases). The part of the CDR3 DNA that was read is TGCAGTGGCAGGGACTACGAG. Translation: CSGRDYE. The whole CDR3 protein is CSGRDYEQYF.